This TCR beta chain was sequenced for a study of blood T cells in healthy people across ages. Primed by a sample-barcoded 5' primer and a J-beta primer mix, a second PCR proceeded for 7 to 11 cycles. Samples each returned at least 3 million CDR3-containing paired-end reads. One entry per CDR3 protein results from TCRdb running MiXCR on the 5' RACE reads. The table includes about 1,400,000 distinct CDR3 sequences, 40% to 50% detected once. This CDR3 comprises 15 residues. Looked up from germline, CDR1 is SGHKS and CDR2 is YYEKEE (reference sequence). Trimming removed 0 bases from V and 15 bases from J, with 22 bases in between.

The sequenced sample consisted of blood. The source is a woman aged 18-29 years in good health. This rearrangement joins TRBV5-5 to TRBJ2-1; D possibly corresponds to TRBD2 (6 bases). The CDR3 DNA sequence: TGTGCCAGCAGCTTGGCGCGGCGGACTATCCCTACTTCGTTCTTC. This encodes CASSLARRTIPTSFF.